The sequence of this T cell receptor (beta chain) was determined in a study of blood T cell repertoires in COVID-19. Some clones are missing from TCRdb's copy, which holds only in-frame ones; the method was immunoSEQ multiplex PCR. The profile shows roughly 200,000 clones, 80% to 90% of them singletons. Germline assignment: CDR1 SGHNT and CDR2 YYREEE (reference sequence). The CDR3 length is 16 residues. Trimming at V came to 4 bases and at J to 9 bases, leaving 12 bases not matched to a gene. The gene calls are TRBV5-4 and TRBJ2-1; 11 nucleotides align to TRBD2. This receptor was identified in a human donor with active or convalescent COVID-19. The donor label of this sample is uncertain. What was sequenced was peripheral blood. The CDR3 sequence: CASSVHLAGGMVEQFF. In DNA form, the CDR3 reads TGTGCCAGCAGCGTACACCTAGCGGGAGGTATGGTTGAGCAGTTCTTC.